The clone carrying this T cell receptor beta chain has a handful of counts. Produced via immunoSEQ multiplex PCR; TCRdb's table is partial and in-frame only. Of roughly 81,000 clones listed, roughly 82% are singletons. This entry belongs to a study of blood T cell repertoires in COVID-19. Germline CDR1 SGHTA, CDR2 FQGNSA. With 1 base removed from V and 4 bases from J, the gap between germline ends came to 13 bases. The CDR3 loop spans 15 amino acids. The gene calls are TRBV7-2 and TRBJ1-1; D is perhaps TRBD1 (6 bases). The receptor was isolated from a man aged 55 to 70 with acute or convalescent COVID-19. The sample comprised peripheral blood. The CDR3 region has the DNA TGTGCCAGCAGCTTAGATCAGGGGTGGGTCACTGAAGCTTTCTTT. Amino acids: CASSLDQGWVTEAFF.